The 24 T cell receptor beta chains reported below all come from one sample, sequenced in a study of CD8 T cells in Susac syndrome (dated by TCRdb to the late 2010s). Library generation was performed with the immunoSEQ multiplex PCR assay. RNA was extracted using the RNeasy kit, and roughly 0.5 to 1 ug of the RNA was reverse transcribed with random hexamers. Using fastp trimming at Q25 and MiXCR clonotype assembly, TCRdb reanalyzed the public sequencing data and kept in-frame beta chains. Each CDR3 protein appears once, grouped with its most common genes and DNA. Within this sample are hundreds of thousands of distinct CDR3 sequences, with 80% to 90% of them counted one time only. The top ten hold 0.095% to 0.14% of the sample. Sequencing input: CD8+ T cells from PBMCs. These receptors all come from a human donor with multiple sclerosis.

The rearrangement joins TRBV4-2 to TRBJ2-7, with a possible D match to TRBD1 (6 bases). This CDR3 has 16 residues. CDR1 LGHNA and CDR2 YNFKEQ come from the germline V gene. Trimming left V 0 bases short and J 2 bases short, with 14 bases between. The CDR3 bases are TGTGCCAGCAGCCAAGAACCGGGCAGGGGAGCCTACGAGCAGTACTTC. Translation: CASSQEPGRGAYEQYF.

The CDR3 region has the DNA TGCAGTGCTACTTTACGGGGGGGCTACACCTTC. This encodes CSATLRGGYTF. The chain couples TRBV20-1 to TRBJ1-2; possibly TRBD1 for D (5 bases). Trimming removed 4 bases at V and 8 bases at J, with 11 bases between. Germline V gives CDR1 DFQATT, CDR2 SNEGSKA (reference sequence). This CDR3 contains 11 residues.

The chain is built from TRBV5-1 and TRBJ1-2; TRBD1 agrees at 7 bases. The germline V gene has CDR1 SGHRS and CDR2 YFSETQ. J lost 7 bases, V lost 3 bases, and 15 bases had no gene match. The CDR3 consists of 16 residues. This CDR3 is CASSWYPVTGDRGYTF. DNA for the CDR3: TGCGCCAGCAGCTGGTACCCGGTTACAGGGGATCGTGGCTACACCTTC.

The sample holds one count of this clonotype. The rearrangement links TRBV28 to TRBJ2-7, with TRBD1 as a possible D gene (6 bases). V lost 9 bases and J 3 bases, leaving 15 bases between the germline ends. From germline, CDR1 is MDHEN and CDR2 SYDVKM. The CDR3 is 13 residues long. CDR3 region: CASYQQGHYEQYF. DNA for the CDR3: TGTGCCAGTTACCAACAGGGTCACTACGAGCAGTACTTC.

The gene calls are TRBV11-2 and TRBJ2-7, with TRBD2 matching over 8 bases. The junction had 11 bases not matched to a gene; V was cut back by 5 bases and J by 5 bases. CDR1 and CDR2 (germline): SGHAT, FQNNGV. CDR3 size: 15 residues. CDR3 sequence: CASSATSGTNHEQYF. The CDR3 bases are TGTGCCAGCAGCGCAACTAGCGGAACGAACCACGAGCAGTACTTC.

This clonotype occurred once. The chain has TRBV15 and TRBJ2-1; D ambiguous. CDR1 is LNHNV, CDR2 YYDKDF, per germline (reference sequence). The CDR3 has 13 amino acids. V lost 0 bases and J lost 5, with 5 bases in between. The DNA of the CDR3 is TGTGCCACCAGCAGAGAACGGAACAATGAGCAGTTCTTC. Its translation: CATSRERNNEQFF.

The rearrangement joins TRBV30 to TRBJ2-2; TRBD2 is a possible D gene (6 bases). CDR3 size: 15 residues. The V gene's germline CDR1 is GTSNPN and CDR2 SVGIG (reference sequence). Trimming removed 0 bases from V and 3 bases from J, with 11 bases in between. In DNA, the CDR3 is TGTGCCTGGAGTGTCAGGAGGGCCTACACCGGGGAGCTGTTTTTT. This sequence encodes CAWSVRRAYTGELFF. Supplemented by reference TRBV30 and TRBJ2-2, the full variable domain reads SQTIHQWPATLVQPVGSPLSLECTVEGTSNPNLYWYRQAAGRGLQLLFYSVGIGQISSEVPQNLSASRPQDRQFILSSKKLLLSDSGFYLCAWSVRRAYTGELFFGEGSRLTVL.

The chain uses TRBV27 and TRBJ2-3; D uncertain. CDR1 MNHEY and CDR2 SMNVEV come from the germline V gene (reference sequence). The CDR3 is 15 residues long. V was clipped by 4 bases and J by 3 bases, with 14 bases between them. The CDR3, as DNA: TGTGCCAGCAGTTCTCCGGGCCCAATAACAGATACGCAGTATTTT. Translation: CASSSPGPITDTQYF.

This sequence joins TRBV27 and TRBJ2-7; D not certain. Germline V CDR1 and CDR2: MNHEY, SMNVEV (reference sequence). Trimming took off 0 bases at V and 2 bases at J, with 8 bases between the two ends. The CDR3 has 14 amino acids. CDR3: CASSLSGSAYEQYF. CDR3 DNA: TGTGCCAGCAGTTTATCGGGGTCCGCCTACGAGCAGTACTTC.

The rearrangement joins TRBV2 to TRBJ2-1, with 14 bases lining up with TRBD2. CDR1 SNHLY and CDR2 FYNNEI come from the germline V gene. The CDR3 is made up of 16 amino acids. V dropped 7 bases and J dropped 8; count of bases not matched to a gene: 10. This CDR3 is CASTYPGLAGEDEQFF. DNA of the CDR3: TGTGCCAGCACATATCCGGGACTAGCGGGAGAAGATGAGCAGTTCTTC.

The genes are TRBV27 and TRBJ2-7, with 8 bases aligning to TRBD2. V lost 3 bases and J lost 1; bases outside the gene matches: 5. The CDR3 runs 15 residues. Per the germline V gene, CDR1 is MNHEY and CDR2 is SMNVEV (reference sequence). CDR3 DNA sequence: TGTGCCAGCAGTTTCTCTAGCGGGCCTTCCTACGAGCAGTACTTC. Its translation is CASSFSSGPSYEQYF.

This chain connects TRBV5-5 to TRBJ2-3; D is undetermined. The V end was cut by 3 bases, the J end by 8 bases, with 7 bases between. The germline V gene has CDR1 SGHKS and CDR2 YYEKEE (reference sequence). The CDR3 contains 11 residues. The CDR3 loop reads CASSSSLTQYF. In DNA form, the CDR3 reads TGTGCCAGCAGCTCATCTCTTACGCAGTATTTT. The full variable domain, rest sourced from reference TRBV5-5 and TRBJ2-3, is DAGVTQSPTHLIKTRGQQVTLRCSPISGHKSVSWYQQVLGQGPQFIFQYYEKEERGRGNFPDRFSARQFPNYSSELNVNALLLGDSALYLCASSSSLTQYFGPGTRLTVL.

The chain recombines TRBV28 with TRBJ1-2, with D perhaps matching TRBD1 (6 bases). The CDR3 sequence is 13 residues long. V shed 6 bases and J shed 6 bases, with 14 bases lying between them. Germline V gene lookup returns CDR1 MDHEN and CDR2 SYDVKM. The CDR3 nucleotides read TGTGCCAGCAGCTTCACAGGGTCGGATGGCTACACCTTC. Translation gives CASSFTGSDGYTF.

V and J are TRBV20-1 and TRBJ2-7; the D gene could be TRBD1 or TRBD2 (5 bases each). This CDR3 region has 15 residues. Deletions cut 5 bases from V and 2 bases from J, with 19 bases between. In germline, CDR1 is DFQATT, CDR2 SNEGSKA (reference sequence). CDR3 in DNA: TGCAGTGCTGCAGACCGGGAAGGGGCGACCTACGAGCAGTACTTC. It yields the protein CSAADREGATYEQYF.

The genes are TRBV11-2 and TRBJ2-2, with TRBD2 identical over 12 bases. V shed 5 bases and J 6 bases; nucleotides not matched to a gene: 7. The CDR3 has 16 residues. Germline-derived CDR1 and CDR2 are SGHAT and FQNNGV. CDR3 DNA: TGTGCCAGCAGCCACCTAGCGGGAGGGCGGGCCGGGGAGCTGTTTTTT. Its translation: CASSHLAGGRAGELFF.

The rearrangement links TRBV6-5 to TRBJ2-1, with 8 nucleotides matching TRBD2. The CDR3 is 15 amino acids. The V and J ends lost 0 bases and 4 bases, in that order; junction bases with no gene match: 2. From germline, CDR1 is MNHEY and CDR2 SVGAGI. The CDR3 nucleotides are TGTGCCAGCAGTTACTCTAGCGGGGATTACAATGAGCAGTTCTTC. Translating it yields CASSYSSGDYNEQFF.

This chain connects TRBV12-5 to TRBJ2-5, with D maybe TRBD2 (6 bases). Trimming removed 2 bases at V and 5 bases at J, with 18 bases between. The germline CDR1 and CDR2 sequences are LGHNT and FRNRAP. The CDR3 covers 16 residues. The CDR3 region has the DNA TGTGCTAGTGGTTTGACTCTAGCGCGAGGGGCGGAGACCCAGTACTTC. It encodes CASGLTLARGAETQYF. Supplemented by reference TRBV12-5 and TRBJ2-5, the full variable domain reads DARVTQTPRHKVTEMGQEVTMRCQPILGHNTVFWYRQTMMQGLELLAYFRNRAPLDDSGMPKDRFSAEMPDATLATLKIQPSEPRDSAVYFCASGLTLARGAETQYFGPGTRLLVL.

This chain links TRBV3-1 with TRBJ1-1, with D possibly TRBD1 on 5 matching bases. This CDR3 is built from 15 residues. V was shortened by 0 bases and J by 1 base, with 9 bases between the two germline ends. Per germline, CDR1 LGHDT and CDR2 YNNKEL (reference sequence). The CDR3 loop is CASSQDRGTNTEAFF. For the CDR3, the DNA is TGTGCCAGCAGCCAAGATCGGGGGACGAACACTGAAGCTTTCTTT. The whole variable domain, filled in from reference TRBV3-1 and TRBJ1-1, reads DTAVSQTPKYLVTQMGNDKSIKCEQNLGHDTMYWYKQDSKKFLKIMFSYNNKELIINETVPNRFSPKSPDKAHLNLHINSLELGDSAVYFCASSQDRGTNTEAFFGQGTRLTVV.

The V gene is TRBV3-1, the J gene TRBJ2-1, with D perhaps matching TRBD2 (8 bases). The length of the CDR3 is 15 residues. The germline gives CDR1 LGHDT, CDR2 YNNKEL (reference sequence). Trimming cost V 0 bases and J 12 bases, with 18 bases left between them. The CDR3 spells CASSQDGDGRGPQFF. Here the CDR3 DNA reads TGTGCCAGCAGCCAAGATGGGGACGGGAGGGGGCCGCAGTTCTTC.

The J gene is TRBJ1-1, the V gene TRBV7-9; D may be TRBD1 (5 bases). V was shortened by 4 bases and J by 5 bases, with 20 bases between the two germline ends. Germline V gene lookup returns CDR1 SEHNR and CDR2 FQNEAQ (reference sequence). This CDR3 spans 16 amino acids. This CDR3 reads CASSSRARQGGTEAFF. In nucleotides, the CDR3 is TGTGCCAGCAGCTCAAGGGCCAGGCAGGGAGGGACTGAAGCTTTCTTT.

The chain has TRBV2 and TRBJ2-7; a weak D match, TRBD1 (6 bases). Germline V CDR1 and CDR2: SNHLY, FYNNEI. Trimming removed 6 bases at V and 0 bases at J, with 12 bases between. CDR3 length equals 14 residues. CDR3 bases: TGTGCCAGCAGCCCAGAGGACAGCTCCTACGAGCAGTACTTC. Amino acid sequence: CASSPEDSSYEQYF.

The chain employs TRBV9 and TRBJ2-1, with TRBD2 matching over 14 bases. CDR3 length: 17 amino acids. CDR1 and CDR2 from the germline V gene are SGDLS and YYNGEE. J lost 6 bases, V lost 1 base, and 6 bases had no gene match. CDR3 region: CASSVSGTSGRGNEQFF. CDR3 nucleotides: TGTGCCAGCAGCGTATCCGGGACTAGCGGGAGAGGCAATGAGCAGTTCTTC. The complete variable domain, with remaining parts taken from reference TRBV9 and TRBJ2-1, reads DSGVTQTPKHLITATGQRVTLRCSPRSGDLSVYWYQQSLDQGLQFLIQYYNGEERAKGNILERFSAQQFPDLHSELNLSSLELGDSALYFCASSVSGTSGRGNEQFFGPGTRLTVL.

This clonotype was seen more than once but under ten times. This chain's CDR3 is CASSSGLDAEQYF. CDR3 DNA: TGTGCCAGCAGCTCCGGACTAGACGCGGAGCAGTACTTC. This chain joins TRBV7-9 and TRBJ2-7; TRBD2 matches at 7 bases. Unmatched junction bases numbered 7, after V lost 4 bases and J lost 7 bases. The germline V gene encodes CDR1 SEHNR and CDR2 FQNEAQ (reference sequence). This CDR3 comprises 13 residues.

The chain combines TRBV7-6 with TRBJ2-7; TRBD2 agrees at 8 bases. The V gene end was trimmed by 2 bases and the J gene end by 4 bases; junction bases not matched to a gene: 7. The CDR3 runs to 15 residues. Germline CDR1 SGHVS, CDR2 FNYEAQ. The CDR3 sequence: CASSLSGGETYEQYF. The CDR3, as DNA: TGTGCCAGCAGCTTATCGGGGGGGGAGACTTACGAGCAGTACTTC. Full variable domain (rest looked up from reference TRBV7-6 and TRBJ2-7): GAGVSQSPRYKVTKRGQDVALRCDPISGHVSLYWYRQALGQGPEFLTYFNYEAQQDKSGLPNDRFSAERPEGSISTLTIQRTEQRDSAMYRCASSLSGGETYEQYFGPGTRLTVT.